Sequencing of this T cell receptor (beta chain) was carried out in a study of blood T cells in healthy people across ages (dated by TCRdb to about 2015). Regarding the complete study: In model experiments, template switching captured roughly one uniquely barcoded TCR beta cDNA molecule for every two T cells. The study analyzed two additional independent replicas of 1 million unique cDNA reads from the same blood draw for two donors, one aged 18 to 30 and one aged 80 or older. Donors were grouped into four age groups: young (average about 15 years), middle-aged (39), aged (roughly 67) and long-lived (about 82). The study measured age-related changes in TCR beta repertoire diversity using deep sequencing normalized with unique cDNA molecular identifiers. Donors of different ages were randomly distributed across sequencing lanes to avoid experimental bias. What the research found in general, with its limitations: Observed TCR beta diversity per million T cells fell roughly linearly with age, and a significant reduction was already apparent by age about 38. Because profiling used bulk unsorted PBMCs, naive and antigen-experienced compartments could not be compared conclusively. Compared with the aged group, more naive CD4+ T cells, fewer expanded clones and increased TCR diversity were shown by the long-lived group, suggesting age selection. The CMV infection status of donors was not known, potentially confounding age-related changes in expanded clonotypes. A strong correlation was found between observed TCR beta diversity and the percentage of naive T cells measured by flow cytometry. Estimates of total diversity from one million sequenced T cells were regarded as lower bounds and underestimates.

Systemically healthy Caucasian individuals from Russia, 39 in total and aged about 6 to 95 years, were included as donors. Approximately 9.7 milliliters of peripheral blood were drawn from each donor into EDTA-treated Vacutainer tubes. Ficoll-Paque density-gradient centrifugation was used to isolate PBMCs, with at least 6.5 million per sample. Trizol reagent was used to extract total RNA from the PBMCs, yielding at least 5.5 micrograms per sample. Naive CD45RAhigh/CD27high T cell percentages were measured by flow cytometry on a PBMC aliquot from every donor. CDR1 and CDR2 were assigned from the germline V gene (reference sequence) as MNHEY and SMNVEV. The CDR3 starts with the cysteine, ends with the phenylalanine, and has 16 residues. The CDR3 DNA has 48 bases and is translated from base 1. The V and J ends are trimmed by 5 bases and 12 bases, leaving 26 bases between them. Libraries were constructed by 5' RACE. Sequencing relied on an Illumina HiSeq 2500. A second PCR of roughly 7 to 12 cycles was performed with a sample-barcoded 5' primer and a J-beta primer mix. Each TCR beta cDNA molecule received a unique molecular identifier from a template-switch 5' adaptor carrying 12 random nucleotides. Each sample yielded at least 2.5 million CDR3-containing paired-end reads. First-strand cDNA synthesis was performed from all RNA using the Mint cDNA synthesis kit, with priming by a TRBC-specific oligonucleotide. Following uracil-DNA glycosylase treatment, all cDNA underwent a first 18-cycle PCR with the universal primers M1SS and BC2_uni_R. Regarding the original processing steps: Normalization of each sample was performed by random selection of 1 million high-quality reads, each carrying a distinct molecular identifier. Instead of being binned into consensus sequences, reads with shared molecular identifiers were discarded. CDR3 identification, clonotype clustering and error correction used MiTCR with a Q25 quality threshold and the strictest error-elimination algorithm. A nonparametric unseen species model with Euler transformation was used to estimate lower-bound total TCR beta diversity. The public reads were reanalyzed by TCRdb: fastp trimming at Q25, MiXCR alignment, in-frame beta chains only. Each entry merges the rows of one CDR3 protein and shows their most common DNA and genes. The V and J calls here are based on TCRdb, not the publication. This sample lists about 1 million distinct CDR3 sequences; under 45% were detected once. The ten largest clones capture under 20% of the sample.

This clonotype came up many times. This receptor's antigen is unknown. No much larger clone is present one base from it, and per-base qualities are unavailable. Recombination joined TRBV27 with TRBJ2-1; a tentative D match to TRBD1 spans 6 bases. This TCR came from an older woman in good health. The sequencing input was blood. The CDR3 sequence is CASSPTYSWMTRGQFF. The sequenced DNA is TGTGCCAGCAGTCCCACCTACTCCTGGATGACCAGGGGGCAGTTCTTC.